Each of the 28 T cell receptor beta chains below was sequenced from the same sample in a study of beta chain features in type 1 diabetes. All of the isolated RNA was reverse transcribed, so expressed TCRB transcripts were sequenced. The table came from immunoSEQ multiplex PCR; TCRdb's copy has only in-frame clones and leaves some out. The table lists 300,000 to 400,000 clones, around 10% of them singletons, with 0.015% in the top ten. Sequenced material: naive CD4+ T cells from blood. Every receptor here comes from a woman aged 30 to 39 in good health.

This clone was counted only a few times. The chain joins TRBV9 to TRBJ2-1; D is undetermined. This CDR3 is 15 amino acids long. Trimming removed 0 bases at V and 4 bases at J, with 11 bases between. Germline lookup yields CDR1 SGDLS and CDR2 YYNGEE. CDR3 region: CASSVDLRSYNEQFF. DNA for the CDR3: TGTGCCAGCAGCGTAGACCTCAGGTCGTACAATGAGCAGTTCTTC.

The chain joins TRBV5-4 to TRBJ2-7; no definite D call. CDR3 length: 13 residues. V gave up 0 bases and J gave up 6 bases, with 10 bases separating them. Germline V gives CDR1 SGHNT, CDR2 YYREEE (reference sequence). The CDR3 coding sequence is TGTGCCAGCAGCTTGGAGCAGGCAGCCGAGCAGTACTTC. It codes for CASSLEQAAEQYF.

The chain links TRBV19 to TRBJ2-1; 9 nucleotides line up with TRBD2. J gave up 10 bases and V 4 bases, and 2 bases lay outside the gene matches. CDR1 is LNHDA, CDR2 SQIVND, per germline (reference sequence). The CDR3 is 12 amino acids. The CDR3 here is CASSRREGEQFF. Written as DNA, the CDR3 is TGTGCCAGTAGTAGGCGGGAGGGCGAGCAGTTCTTC.

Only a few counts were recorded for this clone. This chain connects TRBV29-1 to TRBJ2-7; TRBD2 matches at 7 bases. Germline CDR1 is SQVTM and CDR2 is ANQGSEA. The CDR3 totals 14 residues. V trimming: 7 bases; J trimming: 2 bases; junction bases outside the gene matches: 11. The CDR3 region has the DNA TGCAGCGCCCTCGTGAGAGCGGGACCCTACGAGCAGTACTTC. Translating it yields CSALVRAGPYEQYF.

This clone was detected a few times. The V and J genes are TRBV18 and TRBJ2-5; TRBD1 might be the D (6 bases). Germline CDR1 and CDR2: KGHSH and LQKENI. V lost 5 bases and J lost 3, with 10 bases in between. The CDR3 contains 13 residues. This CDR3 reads CASSAQGKETQYF. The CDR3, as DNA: TGTGCCAGCTCAGCCCAGGGGAAAGAGACCCAGTACTTC.

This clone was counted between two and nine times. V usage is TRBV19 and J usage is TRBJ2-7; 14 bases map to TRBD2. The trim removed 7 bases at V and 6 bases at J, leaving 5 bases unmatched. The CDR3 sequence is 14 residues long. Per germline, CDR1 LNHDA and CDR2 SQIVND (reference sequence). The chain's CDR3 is CASTSTSGRAEQYF. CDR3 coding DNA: TGTGCCAGTACCTCGACTAGCGGGAGGGCCGAGCAGTACTTC.

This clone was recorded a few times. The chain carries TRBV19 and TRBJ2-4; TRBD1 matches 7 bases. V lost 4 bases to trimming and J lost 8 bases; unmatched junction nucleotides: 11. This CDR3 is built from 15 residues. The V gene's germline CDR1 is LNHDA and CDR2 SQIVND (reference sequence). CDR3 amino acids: CASSNRQGEKDIQYF. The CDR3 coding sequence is TGTGCCAGTAGTAACCGACAGGGCGAAAAGGACATTCAGTACTTC.

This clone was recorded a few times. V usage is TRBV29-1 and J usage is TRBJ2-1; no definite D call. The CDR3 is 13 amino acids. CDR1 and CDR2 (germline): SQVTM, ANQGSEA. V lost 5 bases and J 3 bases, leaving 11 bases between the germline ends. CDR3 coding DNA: TGCAGCGTTCGCGGAATCTTCTACAATGAGCAGTTCTTC. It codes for CSVRGIFYNEQFF.

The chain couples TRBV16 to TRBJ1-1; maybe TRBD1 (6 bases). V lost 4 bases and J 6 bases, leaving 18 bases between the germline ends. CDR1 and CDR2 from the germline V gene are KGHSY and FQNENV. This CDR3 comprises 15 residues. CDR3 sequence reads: CASSRAVTGSPEAFF. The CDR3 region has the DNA TGTGCCAGCAGCCGAGCCGTCACAGGGAGCCCTGAAGCTTTCTTT.

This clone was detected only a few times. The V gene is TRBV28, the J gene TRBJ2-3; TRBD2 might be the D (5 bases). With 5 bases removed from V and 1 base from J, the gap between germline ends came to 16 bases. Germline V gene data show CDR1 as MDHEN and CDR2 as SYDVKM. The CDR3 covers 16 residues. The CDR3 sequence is CASSDASSPGTDTQYF. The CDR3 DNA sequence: TGTGCCAGCAGTGACGCTAGCTCCCCTGGCACAGATACGCAGTATTTT. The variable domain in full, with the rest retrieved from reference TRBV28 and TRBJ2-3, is DVKVTQSSRYLVKRTGEKVFLECVQDMDHENMFWYRQDPGLGLRLIYFSYDVKMKEKGDIPEGYSVSREKKERFSLILESASTNQTSMYLCASSDASSPGTDTQYFGPGTRLTVL.

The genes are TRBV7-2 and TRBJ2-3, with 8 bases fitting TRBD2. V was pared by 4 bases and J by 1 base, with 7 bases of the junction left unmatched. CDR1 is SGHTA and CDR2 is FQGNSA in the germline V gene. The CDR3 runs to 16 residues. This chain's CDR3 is CASSSTSGWGTDTQYF. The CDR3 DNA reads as TGTGCCAGCAGCTCAACTAGCGGTTGGGGCACAGATACGCAGTATTTT.

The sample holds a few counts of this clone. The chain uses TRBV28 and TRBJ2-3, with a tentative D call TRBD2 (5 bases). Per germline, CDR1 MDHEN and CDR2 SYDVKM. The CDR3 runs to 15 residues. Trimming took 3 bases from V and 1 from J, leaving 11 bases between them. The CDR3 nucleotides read TGTGCCAGCAGTTTTTCTAGCAGAGGCACAGATACGCAGTATTTT. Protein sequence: CASSFSSRGTDTQYF.

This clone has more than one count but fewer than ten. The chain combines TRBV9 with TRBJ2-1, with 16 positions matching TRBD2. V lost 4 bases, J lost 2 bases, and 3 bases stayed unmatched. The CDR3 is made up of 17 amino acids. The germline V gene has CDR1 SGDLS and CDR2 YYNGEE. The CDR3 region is CASSPGTSGRAYNEQFF. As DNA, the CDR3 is TGTGCCAGCAGCCCCGGGACTAGCGGGAGGGCCTACAATGAGCAGTTCTTC.

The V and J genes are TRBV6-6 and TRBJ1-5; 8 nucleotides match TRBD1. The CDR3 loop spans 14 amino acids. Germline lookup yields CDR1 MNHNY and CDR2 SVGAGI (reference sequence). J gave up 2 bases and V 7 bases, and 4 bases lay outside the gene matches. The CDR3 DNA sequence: TGTGCCAGCATCACAGGGGGAGGCAATCAGCCCCAGCATTTT. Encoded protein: CASITGGGNQPQHF.

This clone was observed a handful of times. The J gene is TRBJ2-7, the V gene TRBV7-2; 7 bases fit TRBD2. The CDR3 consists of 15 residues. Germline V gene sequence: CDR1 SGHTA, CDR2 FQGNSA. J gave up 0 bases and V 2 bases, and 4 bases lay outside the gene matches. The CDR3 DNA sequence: TGTGCCAGCAGCTTAAGCGGCGGGAGCTCCTACGAGCAGTACTTC. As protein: CASSLSGGSSYEQYF.

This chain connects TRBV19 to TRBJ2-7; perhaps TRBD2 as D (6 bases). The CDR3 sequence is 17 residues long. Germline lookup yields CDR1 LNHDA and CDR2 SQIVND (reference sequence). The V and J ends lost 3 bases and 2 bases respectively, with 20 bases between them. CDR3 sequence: CASSISASADETYEQYF. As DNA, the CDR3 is TGTGCCAGTAGTATCTCCGCTAGCGCCGACGAAACCTACGAGCAGTACTTC.

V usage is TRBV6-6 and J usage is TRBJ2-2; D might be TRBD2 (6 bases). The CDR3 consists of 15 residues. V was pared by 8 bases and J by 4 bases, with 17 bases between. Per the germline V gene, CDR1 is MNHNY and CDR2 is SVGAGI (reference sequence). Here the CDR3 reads CASLEGLGFTGELFF. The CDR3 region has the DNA TGTGCCAGCCTGGAGGGACTTGGTTTCACCGGGGAGCTGTTTTTT.

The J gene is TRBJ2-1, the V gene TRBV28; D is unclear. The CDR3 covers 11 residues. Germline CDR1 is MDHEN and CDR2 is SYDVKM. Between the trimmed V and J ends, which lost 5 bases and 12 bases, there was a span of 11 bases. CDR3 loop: CASSPYMVQFF. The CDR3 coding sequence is TGTGCCAGCAGTCCATACATGGTGCAGTTCTTC.

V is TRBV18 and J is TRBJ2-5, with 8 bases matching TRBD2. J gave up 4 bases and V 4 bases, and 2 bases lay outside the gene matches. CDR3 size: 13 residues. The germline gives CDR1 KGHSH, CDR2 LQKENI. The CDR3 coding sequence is TGTGCCAGCTCACGGGCGGGAGGAGAGACCCAGTACTTC. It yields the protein CASSRAGGETQYF.

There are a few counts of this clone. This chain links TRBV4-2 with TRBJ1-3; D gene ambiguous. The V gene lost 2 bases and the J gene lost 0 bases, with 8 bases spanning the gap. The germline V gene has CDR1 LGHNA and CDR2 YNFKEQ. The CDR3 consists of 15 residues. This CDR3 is CASSQTSSSGNTIYF. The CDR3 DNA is TGTGCCAGCAGCCAAACGTCGAGCTCTGGAAACACCATATATTTT.

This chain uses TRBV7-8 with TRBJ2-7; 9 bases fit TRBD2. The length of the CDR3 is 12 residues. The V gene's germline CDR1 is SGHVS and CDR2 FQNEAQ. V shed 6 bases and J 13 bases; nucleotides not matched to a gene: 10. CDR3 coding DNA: TGTGCCAGCAGTATAGTTCCGGGACTAGCATACTTC. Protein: CASSIVPGLAYF.

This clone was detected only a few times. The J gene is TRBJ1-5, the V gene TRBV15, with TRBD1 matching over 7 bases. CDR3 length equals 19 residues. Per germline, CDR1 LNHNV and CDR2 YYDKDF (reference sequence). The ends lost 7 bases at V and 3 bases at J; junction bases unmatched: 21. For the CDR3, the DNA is TGTGCCACCAAGAAGCTCCGGGACAGTGGCACCGGGGTCAATCAGCCCCAGCATTTT. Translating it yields CATKKLRDSGTGVNQPQHF.

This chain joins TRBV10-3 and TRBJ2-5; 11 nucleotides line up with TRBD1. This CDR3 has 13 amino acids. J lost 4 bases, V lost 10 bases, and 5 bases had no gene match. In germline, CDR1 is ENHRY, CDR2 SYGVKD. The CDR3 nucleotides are TGTGCCACCCGGACAGGGGGCTTAGAGACCCAGTACTTC. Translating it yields CATRTGGLETQYF.

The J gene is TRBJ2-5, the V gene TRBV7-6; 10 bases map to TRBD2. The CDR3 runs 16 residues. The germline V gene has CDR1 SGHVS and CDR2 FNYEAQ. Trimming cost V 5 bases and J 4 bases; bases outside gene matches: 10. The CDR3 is CASSQPLAGDRETQYF. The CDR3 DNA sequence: TGTGCCAGCAGCCAACCCCTAGCGGGAGATCGAGAGACCCAGTACTTC.

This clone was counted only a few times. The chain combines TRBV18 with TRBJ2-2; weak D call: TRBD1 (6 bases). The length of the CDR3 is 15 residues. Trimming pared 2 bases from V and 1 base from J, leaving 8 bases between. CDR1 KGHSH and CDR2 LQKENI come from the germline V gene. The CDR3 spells CASSPRGQNTGELFF. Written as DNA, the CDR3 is TGTGCCAGCTCACCAAGGGGACAGAACACCGGGGAGCTGTTTTTT.

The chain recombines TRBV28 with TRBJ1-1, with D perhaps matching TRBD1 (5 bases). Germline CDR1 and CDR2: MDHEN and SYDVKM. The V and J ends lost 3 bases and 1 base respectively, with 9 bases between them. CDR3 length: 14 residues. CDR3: CASSFREANTEAFF. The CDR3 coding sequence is TGTGCCAGCAGTTTCAGGGAGGCGAACACTGAAGCTTTCTTT.

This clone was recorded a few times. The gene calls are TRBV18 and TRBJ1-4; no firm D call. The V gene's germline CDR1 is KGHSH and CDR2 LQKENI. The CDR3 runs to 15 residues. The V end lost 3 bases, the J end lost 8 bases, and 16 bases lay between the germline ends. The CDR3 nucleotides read TGTGCCAGCTCACCCCTTACAGCCGGTCGGGAAAAACTGTTTTTT. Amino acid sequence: CASSPLTAGREKLFF.

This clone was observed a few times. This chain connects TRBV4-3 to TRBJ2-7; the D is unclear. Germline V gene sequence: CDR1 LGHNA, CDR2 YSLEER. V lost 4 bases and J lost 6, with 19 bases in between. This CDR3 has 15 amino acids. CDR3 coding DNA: TGCGCCAGCAGCCTGGTAGGTGGAGTAGTCGCCGAGCAGTACTTC. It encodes CASSLVGGVVAEQYF.